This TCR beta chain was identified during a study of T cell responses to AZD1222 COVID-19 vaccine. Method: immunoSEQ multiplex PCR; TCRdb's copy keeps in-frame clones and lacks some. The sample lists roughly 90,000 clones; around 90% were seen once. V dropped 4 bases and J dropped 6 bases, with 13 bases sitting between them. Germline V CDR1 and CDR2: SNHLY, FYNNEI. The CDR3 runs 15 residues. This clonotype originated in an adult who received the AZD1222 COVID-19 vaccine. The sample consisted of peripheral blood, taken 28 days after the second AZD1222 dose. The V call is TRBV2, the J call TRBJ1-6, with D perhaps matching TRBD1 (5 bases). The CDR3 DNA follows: TGTGCCAGCAGTGTTCAGGGTACAATTAATTCACCCCTCCACTTT. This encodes CASSVQGTINSPLHF.